This T cell receptor (beta chain) was found in a study of cytomegalovirus exposure and HLA in healthy donors. Study-level background: Per a later analysis, the 666 first-cohort and approximately 120 validation repertoires shared one platform.

Overall study findings and caveats: Subsequent analysis revealed that first-cohort TCR clusters tended to co-occur in the 120 or so validation repertoires. Among TCR beta chains, those listed as cytomegalovirus-associated numbered more than 150. It was confirmed in vitro that a few of the CMV-associated chains were specific for CMV antigens.

Worth noting for this clone: Its target is unknown.

Germline lookup yields CDR1 SGHAT and CDR2 FQDESV (reference sequence). With V trimmed by 1 base and J by 0 bases, 5 bases remained unmatched. There are 16 residues in the CDR3. Profiling relied on immunoSEQ multiplex PCR, and the TCRdb table lists in-frame clones only, not all of them. The table shows about 160,000 clones, with 70% to 90% occurring only once. The sequenced material came from PBMCs. The sequence was obtained from a man under 40 in good health and CMV-seropositive. The chain links TRBV11-1 to TRBJ2-5; TRBD2 matches 7 bases. The CDR3 region is CASSLVTAGYQETQYF. DNA for the CDR3: TGTGCCAGCAGCTTAGTTACAGCGGGATACCAAGAGACCCAGTACTTC.